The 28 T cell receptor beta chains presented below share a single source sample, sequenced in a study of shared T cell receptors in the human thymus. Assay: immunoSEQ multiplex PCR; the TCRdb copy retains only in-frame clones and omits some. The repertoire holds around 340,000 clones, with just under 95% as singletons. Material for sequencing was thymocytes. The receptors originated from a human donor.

CDR3 amino acids: CASSKDGQLRSKGTGELFF. DNA of the CDR3: TGTGCCAGCAGCAAAGACGGACAGCTTAGGTCGAAGGGCACCGGGGAGCTGTTTTTT. The J gene is TRBJ2-2, the V gene TRBV21-1; the table names TRBD1, a call not compared with the DNA. TRBV21-1 is tagged as a pseudogene. CDR3 length equals 19 residues.

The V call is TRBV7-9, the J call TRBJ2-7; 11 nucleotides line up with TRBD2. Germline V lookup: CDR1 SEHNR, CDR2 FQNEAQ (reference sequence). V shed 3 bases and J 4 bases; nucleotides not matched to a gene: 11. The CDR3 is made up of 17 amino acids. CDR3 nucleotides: TGTGCCAGCAGCTTTGGGGCCGTGGCTAGCGGGAGGTACGAGCAGTACTTC. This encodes CASSFGAVASGRYEQYF.

Written as DNA, the CDR3 is TGTGCCAGCAGTTTTGGGCTCGGCAGGGCGGACTATGGCTACACCTTC. Its protein is CASSFGLGRADYGYTF. The J gene is TRBJ1-2, the V gene TRBV28, with D possibly being TRBD1 (5 bases). Per the germline V gene, CDR1 is MDHEN and CDR2 is SYDVKM. V was clipped by 3 bases and J by 3 bases, with 17 bases between them. The CDR3 has 16 residues.

CDR3 coding DNA: TGTGCCAGCAGCTATAACCGGGCAGGGAGAGGAAACACCATATATTTT. Its translation: CASSYNRAGRGNTIYF. This sequence joins TRBV28 and TRBJ1-3; D may be TRBD1 (5 bases). CDR3 length: 16 amino acids. V lost 6 bases and J lost 4, with 19 bases in between. CDR1 and CDR2 (germline): MDHEN, SYDVKM.

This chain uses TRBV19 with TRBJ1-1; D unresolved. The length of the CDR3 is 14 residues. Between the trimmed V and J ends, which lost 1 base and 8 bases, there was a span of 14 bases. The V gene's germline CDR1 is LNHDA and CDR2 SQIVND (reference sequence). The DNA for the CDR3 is TGTGCCAGTAGTATAGCGGCCAGTGCCAGAGAAGCTTTCTTT. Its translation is CASSIAASAREAFF.

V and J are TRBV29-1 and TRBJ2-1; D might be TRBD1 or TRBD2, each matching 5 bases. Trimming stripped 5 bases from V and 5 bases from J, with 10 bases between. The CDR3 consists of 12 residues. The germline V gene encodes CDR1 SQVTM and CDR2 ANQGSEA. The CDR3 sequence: CSVFLGDNEQFF. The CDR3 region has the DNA TGCAGCGTTTTCCTGGGGGACAATGAGCAGTTCTTC.

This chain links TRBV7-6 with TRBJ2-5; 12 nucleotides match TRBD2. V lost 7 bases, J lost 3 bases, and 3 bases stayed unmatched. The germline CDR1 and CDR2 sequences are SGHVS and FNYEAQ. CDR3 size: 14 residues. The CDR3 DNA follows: TGTGCCAGCACCAGGACTAGCGGGAAAGAGACCCAGTACTTC. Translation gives CASTRTSGKETQYF. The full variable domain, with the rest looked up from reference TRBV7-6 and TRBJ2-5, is GAGVSQSPRYKVTKRGQDVALRCDPISGHVSLYWYRQALGQGPEFLTYFNYEAQQDKSGLPNDRFSAERPEGSISTLTIQRTEQRDSAMYRCASTRTSGKETQYFGPGTRLLVL.

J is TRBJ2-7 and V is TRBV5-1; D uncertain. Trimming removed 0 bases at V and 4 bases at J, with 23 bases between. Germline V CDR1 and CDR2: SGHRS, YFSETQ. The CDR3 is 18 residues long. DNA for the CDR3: TGCGCCAGCAGCTTGGCCCCCAGGTGGGGTTTGGCTTGGTACGAGCAGTACTTC. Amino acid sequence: CASSLAPRWGLAWYEQYF.

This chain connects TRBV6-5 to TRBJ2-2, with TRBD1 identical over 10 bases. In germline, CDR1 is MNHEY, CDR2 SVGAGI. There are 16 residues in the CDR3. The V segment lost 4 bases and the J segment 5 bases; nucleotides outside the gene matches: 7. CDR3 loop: CASSFGGQGLTGELFF. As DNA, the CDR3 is TGTGCCAGCAGTTTTGGGGGACAGGGGCTAACCGGGGAGCTGTTTTTT.

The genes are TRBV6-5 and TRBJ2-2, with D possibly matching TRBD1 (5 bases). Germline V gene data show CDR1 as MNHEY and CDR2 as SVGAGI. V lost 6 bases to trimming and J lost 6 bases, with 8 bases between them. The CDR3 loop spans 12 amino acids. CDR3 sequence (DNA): TGTGCCAGCAGCCGGACATCCGGGGAGCTGTTTTTT. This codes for CASSRTSGELFF.

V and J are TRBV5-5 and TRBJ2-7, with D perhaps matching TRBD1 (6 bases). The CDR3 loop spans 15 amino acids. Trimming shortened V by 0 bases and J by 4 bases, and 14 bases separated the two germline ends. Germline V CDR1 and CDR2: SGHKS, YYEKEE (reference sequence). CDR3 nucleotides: TGTGCCAGCAGCTTGGGGCTAGGACAGCAATACGAGCAGTACTTC. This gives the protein CASSLGLGQQYEQYF.

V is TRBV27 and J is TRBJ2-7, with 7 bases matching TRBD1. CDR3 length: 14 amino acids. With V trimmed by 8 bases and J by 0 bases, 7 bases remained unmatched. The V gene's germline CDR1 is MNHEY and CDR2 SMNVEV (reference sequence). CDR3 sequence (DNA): TGTGCCAGCTTCGCGGACAGGAGCTCCTACGAGCAGTACTTC. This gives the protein CASFADRSSYEQYF.

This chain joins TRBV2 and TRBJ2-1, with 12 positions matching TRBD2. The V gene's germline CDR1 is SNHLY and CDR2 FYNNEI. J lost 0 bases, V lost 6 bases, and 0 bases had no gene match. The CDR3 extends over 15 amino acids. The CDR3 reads CASRTSGSSYNEQFF. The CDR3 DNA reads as TGTGCCAGCAGGACTAGCGGGAGCTCCTACAATGAGCAGTTCTTC.

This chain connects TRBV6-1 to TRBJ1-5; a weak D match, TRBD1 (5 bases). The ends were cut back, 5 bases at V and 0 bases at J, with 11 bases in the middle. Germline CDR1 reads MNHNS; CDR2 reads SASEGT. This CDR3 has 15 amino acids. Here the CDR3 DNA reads TGTGCCAGCAGTCAGGGTTTTGATAGCAATCAGCCCCAGCATTTT. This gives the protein CASSQGFDSNQPQHF.

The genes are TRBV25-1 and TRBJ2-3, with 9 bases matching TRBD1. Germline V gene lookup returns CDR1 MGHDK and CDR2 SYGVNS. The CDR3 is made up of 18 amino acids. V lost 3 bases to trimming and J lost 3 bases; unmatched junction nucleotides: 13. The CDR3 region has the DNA TGTGCCAGCAGTGACTCGGTGACAGGGGGGAAGGAAACAGATACGCAGTATTTT. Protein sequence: CASSDSVTGGKETDTQYF. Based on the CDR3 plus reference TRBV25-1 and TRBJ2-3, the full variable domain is EADIYQTPRYLVIGTGKKITLECSQTMGHDKMYWYQQDPGMELHLIHYSYGVNSTEKGDLSSESTVSRIRTEHFPLTLESARPSHTSQYLCASSDSVTGGKETDTQYFGPGTRLTVL.

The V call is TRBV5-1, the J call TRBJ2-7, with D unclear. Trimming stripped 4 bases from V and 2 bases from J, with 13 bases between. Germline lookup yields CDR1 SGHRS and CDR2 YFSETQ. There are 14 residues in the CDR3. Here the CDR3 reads CASSLGETAYEQYF. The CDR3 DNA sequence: TGCGCCAGCAGCCTTGGCGAGACGGCCTACGAGCAGTACTTC.

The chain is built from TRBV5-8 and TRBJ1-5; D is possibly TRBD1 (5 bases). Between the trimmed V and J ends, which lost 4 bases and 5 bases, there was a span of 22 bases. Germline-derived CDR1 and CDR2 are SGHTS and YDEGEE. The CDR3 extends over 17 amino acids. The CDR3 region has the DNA TGTGCCAGCAGCGTGGGACGTTGGGTTGAAGGATATCAGCCCCAGCATTTT. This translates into CASSVGRWVEGYQPQHF. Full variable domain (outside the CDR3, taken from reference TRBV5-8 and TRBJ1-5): EAGVTQSPTHLIKTRGQQATLRCSPISGHTSVYWYQQALGLGLQFLLWYDEGEERNRGNFPPRFSGRQFPNYSSELNVNALELEDSALYLCASSVGRWVEGYQPQHFGDGTRLSIL.

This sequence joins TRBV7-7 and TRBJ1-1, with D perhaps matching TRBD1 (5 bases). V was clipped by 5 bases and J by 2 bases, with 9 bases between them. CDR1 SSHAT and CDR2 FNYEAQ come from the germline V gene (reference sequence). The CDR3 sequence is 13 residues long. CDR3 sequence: CASSRDGNTEAFF. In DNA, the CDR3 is TGTGCCAGCAGCCGGGACGGAAACACTGAAGCTTTCTTT.

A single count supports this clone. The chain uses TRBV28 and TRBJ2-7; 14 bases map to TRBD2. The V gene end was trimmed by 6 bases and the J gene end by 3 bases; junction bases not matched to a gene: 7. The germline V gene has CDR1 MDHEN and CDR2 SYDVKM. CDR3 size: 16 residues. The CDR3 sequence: CASSTGTSGRGYEQYF. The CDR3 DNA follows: TGTGCCAGCAGCACCGGGACTAGCGGGAGAGGCTACGAGCAGTACTTC.

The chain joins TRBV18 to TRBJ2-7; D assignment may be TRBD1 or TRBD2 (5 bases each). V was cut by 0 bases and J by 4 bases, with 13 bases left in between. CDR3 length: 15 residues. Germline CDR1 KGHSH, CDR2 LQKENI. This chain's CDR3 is CASSPPATGGYEQYF. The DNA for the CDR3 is TGTGCCAGCTCACCACCGGCGACTGGGGGATACGAGCAGTACTTC. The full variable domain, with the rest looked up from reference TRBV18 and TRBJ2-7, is NAGVMQNPRHLVRRRGQEARLRCSPMKGHSHVYWYRQLPEEGLKFMVYLQKENIIDESGMPKERFSAEFPKEGPSILRIQQVVRGDSAAYFCASSPPATGGYEQYFGPGTRLTVT.

The CDR3 is CASSLSSGLAGEVSTDTQYF. The CDR3 DNA reads TGCGCCAGCAGCCTGTCTTCGGGACTAGCGGGAGAGGTGAGCACAGATACGCAGTATTTT. The gene calls are TRBV5-1 and TRBJ2-3, with 14 positions matching TRBD2. The CDR3 sequence is 20 residues long. V lost 4 bases, J lost 0 bases, and 13 bases stayed unmatched. The germline V gene has CDR1 SGHRS and CDR2 YFSETQ.

This CDR3 reads CASSLRDGTDTQYF. CDR3 nucleotide sequence: TGTGCCAGCAGTCTCCGGGACGGCACAGATACGCAGTATTTT. This chain connects TRBV27 to TRBJ2-3; D tentatively fits TRBD1 or TRBD2 (5 bases each). This CDR3 comprises 14 residues. V was clipped by 5 bases and J by 1 base, with 10 bases between them. Germline V gene data show CDR1 as MNHEY and CDR2 as SMNVEV (reference sequence).

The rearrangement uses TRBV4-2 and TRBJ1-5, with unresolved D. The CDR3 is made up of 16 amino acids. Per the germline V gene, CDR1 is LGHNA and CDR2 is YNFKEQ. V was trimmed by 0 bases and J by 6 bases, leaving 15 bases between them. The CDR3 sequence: CASSQETDNGSQPQHF. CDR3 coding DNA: TGTGCCAGCAGCCAAGAGACCGACAATGGTAGTCAGCCCCAGCATTTT.

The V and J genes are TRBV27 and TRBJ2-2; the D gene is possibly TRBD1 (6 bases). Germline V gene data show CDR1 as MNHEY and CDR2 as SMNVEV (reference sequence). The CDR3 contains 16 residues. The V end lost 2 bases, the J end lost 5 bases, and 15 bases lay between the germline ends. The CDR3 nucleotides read TGTGCCAGCAGTTTACCCCAGGGGAGAGGAACCGGGGAGCTGTTTTTT. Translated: CASSLPQGRGTGELFF.

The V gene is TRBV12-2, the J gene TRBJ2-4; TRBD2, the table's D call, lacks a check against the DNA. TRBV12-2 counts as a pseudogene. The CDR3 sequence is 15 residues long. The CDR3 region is CASRLRGPAGDIQYF. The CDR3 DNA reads TGTGCAAGTCGCTTACGGGGGCCCGCGGGGGACATTCAGTACTTC.

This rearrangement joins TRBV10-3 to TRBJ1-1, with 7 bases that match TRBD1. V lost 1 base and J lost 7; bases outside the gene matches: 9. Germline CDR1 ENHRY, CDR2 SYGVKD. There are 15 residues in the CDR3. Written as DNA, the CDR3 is TGTGCCATCAGTGAGTATGACAGGGAAGGGTTTGAAGCTTTCTTT. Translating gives CAISEYDREGFEAFF.

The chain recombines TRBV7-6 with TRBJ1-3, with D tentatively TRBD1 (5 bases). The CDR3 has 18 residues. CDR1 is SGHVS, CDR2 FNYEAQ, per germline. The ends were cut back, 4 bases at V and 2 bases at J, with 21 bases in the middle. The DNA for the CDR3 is TGTGCCAGCAGCTCTCCGGGACCTAGGGCGGCGCCTGGAAACACCATATATTTT. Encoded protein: CASSSPGPRAAPGNTIYF.

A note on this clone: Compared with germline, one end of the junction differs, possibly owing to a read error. In DNA form, the CDR3 reads TGTGCCAGCAGCTTATCTGGAGACACCATATATTTT. Amino acid sequence: CASSLSGDTIYF. The V and J genes are TRBV11-2 and TRBJ1-3; D gene uncertain. The CDR3 length is 12 residues. The germline CDR1 and CDR2 sequences are SGHAT and FQNNGV.